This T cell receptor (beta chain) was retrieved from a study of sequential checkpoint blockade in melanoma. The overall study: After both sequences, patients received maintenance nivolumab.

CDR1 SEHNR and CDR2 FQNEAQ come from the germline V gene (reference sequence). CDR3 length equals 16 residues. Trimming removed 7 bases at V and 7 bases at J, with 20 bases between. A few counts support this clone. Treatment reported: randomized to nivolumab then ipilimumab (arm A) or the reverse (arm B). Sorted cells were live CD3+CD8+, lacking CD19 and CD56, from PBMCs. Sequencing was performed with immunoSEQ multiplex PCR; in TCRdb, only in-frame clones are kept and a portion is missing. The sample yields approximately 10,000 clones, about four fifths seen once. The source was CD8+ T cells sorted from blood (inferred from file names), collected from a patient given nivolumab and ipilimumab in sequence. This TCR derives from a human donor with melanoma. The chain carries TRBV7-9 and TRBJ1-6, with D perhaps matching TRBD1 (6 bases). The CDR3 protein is CASTPKRGAKNSPLHF. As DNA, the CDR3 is TGTGCCAGCACCCCCAAACGGGGGGCGAAGAATTCACCCCTCCACTTT.